These 7 T cell receptor beta chains originate from one sample sequenced in a study of preoperative IRX-2 immunotherapy in early breast cancer. Treatment in this sample: preoperative locoregional IRX-2 cytokine immunotherapy. The assay was immunoSEQ multiplex PCR, and TCRdb's table has in-frame clones only and misses some. The sample consists of 32,000 or so clones, about four fifths of them appearing once. This specimen consisted of lymph node tissue, obtained from a patient treated with IRX-2 immunotherapy. The source is a human donor with breast cancer.

In its sample, this clone was seen once. This chain connects TRBV23-1 to TRBJ1-4; TRBD1 might be the D (6 bases). TRBV23-1 is an ORF, with its function uncertain. The CDR3 runs 16 residues. V lost 4 bases, J lost 5 bases, and 17 bases lay in between. The DNA for the CDR3 is TGCGCCAGCAGTCCTCCCGGGGGAGGACAGAATGAAAAACTGTTTTTT. Translated, it gives CASSPPGGGQNEKLFF.

Here the CDR3 reads CSVLGGPLGNEQFF. CDR3 coding DNA: TGCAGCGTTCTGGGGGGTCCCCTGGGCAATGAGCAGTTCTTC. V is TRBV29-1 and J is TRBJ2-1, with D maybe TRBD2 (6 bases). Trimming removed 5 bases at V and 6 bases at J, with 17 bases between. Germline V gives CDR1 SQVTM, CDR2 ANQGSEA. This CDR3 comprises 14 residues.

This chain uses TRBV6-8 with TRBJ1-4; D uncertain. V lost 8 bases, J lost 0 bases, and 13 bases lay in between. Germline V lookup: CDR1 MNHGY, CDR2 SAAAGT. This CDR3 is built from 15 residues. DNA for the CDR3: TGTGCCAGCTGGGAGGCGCGGGCAACTAATGAAAAACTGTTTTTT. This gives the protein CASWEARATNEKLFF.

The chain has TRBV23-1 and TRBJ2-5; D is uncertain. TRBV23-1 is treated as an ORF (open reading frame) with a function not yet certain. This CDR3 is 15 amino acids long. V was trimmed by 3 bases and J by 5 bases, leaving 16 bases between them. The CDR3 nucleotides read TGCGCCAGCAGTCAGTCCATCACGGCTGGGGAGACCCAGTACTTC. It translates to CASSQSITAGETQYF.

The chain is built from TRBV5-1 and TRBJ1-1; D might be TRBD1 (5 bases). The CDR3 sequence is 16 residues long. CDR1 and CDR2 from the germline V gene are SGHRS and YFSETQ. V was clipped by 0 bases and J by 0 bases, with 12 bases between them. CDR3 amino acids: CASSLEGPSMNTEAFF. The CDR3, as DNA: TGCGCCAGCAGCTTGGAGGGACCCTCCATGAACACTGAAGCTTTCTTT. The complete variable domain, with remaining parts taken from reference TRBV5-1 and TRBJ1-1, reads KAGVTQTPRYLIKTRGQQVTLSCSPISGHRSVSWYQQTPGQGLQFLFEYFSETQRNKGNFPGRFSGRQFSNSRSEMNVSTLELGDSALYLCASSLEGPSMNTEAFFGQGTRLTVV.

The chain has TRBV18 and TRBJ2-5, with 9 nucleotides matching TRBD1. Unmatched junction bases numbered 0, after V lost 3 bases and J lost 1 base. The germline gives CDR1 KGHSH, CDR2 LQKENI. The CDR3 extends over 14 amino acids. The CDR3 region has the DNA TGTGCCAGCTCACCGACAGGGGGCCAAGAGACCCAGTACTTC. Translating it yields CASSPTGGQETQYF.

V is TRBV29-1 and J is TRBJ2-7; the match to TRBD2 covers 12 bases. V was clipped by 3 bases and J by 7 bases; unmatched bases: 4. This CDR3 region has 13 residues. Germline V gene lookup returns CDR1 SQVTM and CDR2 ANQGSEA. CDR3 nucleotide sequence: TGCAGCGTTGAGACTAGCGGGAGTGGGGAGCAGTACTTC. This sequence encodes CSVETSGSGEQYF.